This T cell receptor (beta chain) came from a study of cytomegalovirus exposure and HLA in healthy donors. Study results and caveats: Trimming of TCR beta V- and J-genes showed a link, identified in a later analysis, to a missense DCLRE1C variant. Information on immune exposure was restricted to one variable (CMV serostatus). In a later analysis, HLA-associated TCR beta chains were more clonally expanded than equally common others.

This PCR relied on a set of 60 Vbeta primers and 13 Jbeta primers. Assay used: immunoSEQ multiplex PCR; TCRdb lists only in-frame clones, some missing. The sample records fewer than 85,000 clones, around three quarters being singletons. There are a few counts of this clone. Its antigen is unidentified. The CDR3 consists of 13 residues. V was trimmed by 4 bases and J by 7 bases, leaving 13 bases between them. CDR1 is KGHSH and CDR2 is LQKENI in the germline V gene. The clonotype comes from a male donor in good health and CMV-seropositive. The sample was PBMCs. This chain uses TRBV18 with TRBJ1-1, with D tentatively TRBD1 (6 bases). DNA of the CDR3: TGTGCCAGCTCACAGGGGGTCTCCCTTGAAGCTTTCTTT. Encoded protein: CASSQGVSLEAFF.